The 17 T cell receptor beta chains in this list originate from one sample, sequenced in a study of cytomegalovirus exposure and HLA in healthy donors. It was with 60 Vbeta and 13 Jbeta primers that the PCR ran. Profiled with immunoSEQ multiplex PCR; TCRdb holds only in-frame clones, not every one. Of some 140,000 clones detected, 75% to 85% appear once; the ten largest clones hold around 1.5%. The sample was PBMCs. These TCRs come from a woman aged 40 to 50 in good health and CMV-seronegative.

The genes are TRBV10-3 and TRBJ2-7; D gene uncertain. Germline CDR1 and CDR2: ENHRY and SYGVKD. Trimming pared 6 bases from V and 0 bases from J, leaving 9 bases between. The CDR3 has 13 residues. CDR3 sequence (DNA): TGTGCCATCAGCCAACTTAGCTCCTACGAGCAGTACTTC. Its translation is CAISQLSSYEQYF.

The chain combines TRBV28 with TRBJ2-7; 8 nucleotides align to TRBD1. This CDR3 contains 15 residues. The junction had 5 bases not matched to a gene; V was cut back by 4 bases and J by 0 bases. Germline CDR1 and CDR2: MDHEN and SYDVKM. The CDR3 is CASSSQGASSYEQYF. DNA of the CDR3: TGTGCCAGCAGTTCCCAGGGGGCCAGCTCCTACGAGCAGTACTTC.

This clone turned up a few times. The chain couples TRBV2 to TRBJ1-1, with no clear D. This CDR3 comprises 14 residues. The V end was cut by 5 bases, the J end by 10 bases, with 20 bases between. Per the germline V gene, CDR1 is SNHLY and CDR2 is FYNNEI. The CDR3 here is CASSLSGGSTSAFF. The CDR3 region has the DNA TGTGCCAGCAGTCTTTCGGGTGGCAGCACTTCAGCTTTCTTT.

This clone has more than one count but fewer than ten. The chain employs TRBV5-4 and TRBJ2-1, with D possibly being TRBD1 (5 bases). Trimming stripped 4 bases from V and 5 bases from J, with 19 bases between. Looked up from germline, CDR1 is SGHNT and CDR2 is YYREEE (reference sequence). The CDR3 has 16 residues. The DNA of the CDR3 is TGTGCCAGCAGCCACCTCAGGGAATCCCGGGACAATGAGCAGTTCTTC. As protein: CASSHLRESRDNEQFF.

This clone was counted a single time. V usage is TRBV19 and J usage is TRBJ2-4, with 14 bases aligning to TRBD2. Trimming at V came to 5 bases and at J to 0 bases, leaving 15 bases not matched to a gene. The CDR3 extends over 21 amino acids. Germline V gives CDR1 LNHDA, CDR2 SQIVND (reference sequence). CDR3 amino acids: CASSQYGGLAGGFVAKNIQYF. The CDR3 nucleotides read TGTGCCAGTAGTCAATACGGAGGACTAGCGGGGGGCTTCGTAGCCAAAAACATTCAGTACTTC.

The gene calls are TRBV6-4 and TRBJ1-2; D perhaps matches TRBD1 (5 bases). V gave up 0 bases and J gave up 2 bases, with 10 bases separating them. The length of the CDR3 is 15 residues. CDR1 is MRHNA and CDR2 is SNTAGT in the germline V gene. Here the CDR3 DNA reads TGTGCCAGCAGTGACTCGTTTCGGGGGAACTATGGCTACACCTTC. This sequence encodes CASSDSFRGNYGYTF.

The CDR3 loop reads CASSGGLGFSEDTGELFF. The CDR3 coding sequence is TGTGCCAGCAGTGGAGGACTAGGTTTTTCAGAGGACACCGGGGAGCTGTTTTTT. The chain has TRBV2 and TRBJ2-2; 7 bases align to TRBD2. The germline gives CDR1 SNHLY, CDR2 FYNNEI. With V trimmed by 4 bases and J by 3 bases, 14 bases remained unmatched. The CDR3 is made up of 18 amino acids.

V gene TRBV27 combines with J gene TRBJ2-1, with 7 bases fitting TRBD1. The CDR3 loop spans 16 amino acids. Germline lookup yields CDR1 MNHEY and CDR2 SMNVEV (reference sequence). Trimming cost V 4 bases and J 0 bases; bases outside gene matches: 6. CDR3 nucleotides: TGTGCCAGCAGTTGGACCGGGACAGCCTCCTACAATGAGCAGTTCTTC. Translated: CASSWTGTASYNEQFF.

This chain uses TRBV6-5 with TRBJ1-1; D remains unclear. CDR3 length: 15 residues. Germline values: CDR1 MNHEY, CDR2 SVGAGI. Deletions cut 2 bases from V and 3 bases from J, with 13 bases between. The CDR3 region has the DNA TGTGCCAGCAGTTACGAGGGCAGCGCTTACACTGAAGCTTTCTTT. Its translation: CASSYEGSAYTEAFF.

This clone showed up just a few times. The chain joins TRBV7-2 to TRBJ2-5; 12 bases are a match to TRBD2. V lost 5 bases to trimming and J lost 5 bases; unmatched junction nucleotides: 6. The germline V gene encodes CDR1 SGHTA and CDR2 FQGNSA. The CDR3 extends over 15 amino acids. The CDR3, as DNA: TGTGCCAGCAGCCCTCTAGCGGGGGGGCCCGAGACCCAGTACTTC. Translation gives CASSPLAGGPETQYF.

The V and J genes are TRBV6-1 and TRBJ1-1; D unresolved. Trimming took off 7 bases at V and 0 bases at J, with 15 bases between the two ends. The CDR3 has 15 amino acids. The germline V gene has CDR1 MNHNS and CDR2 SASEGT. CDR3 protein: CASTRSSPVNTEAFF. In nucleotides, the CDR3 is TGTGCCAGCACCAGGTCCTCCCCCGTGAACACTGAAGCTTTCTTT.

Here the CDR3 reads CASSGQGFGNQPQHF. The CDR3 coding sequence is TGTGCCAGCAGTGGACAGGGGTTTGGGAATCAGCCCCAGCATTTT. The chain recombines TRBV2 with TRBJ1-5, with 8 positions matching TRBD1. Germline V gene sequence: CDR1 SNHLY, CDR2 FYNNEI. The CDR3 is 15 amino acids. V shed 4 bases and J 4 bases; nucleotides not matched to a gene: 6.

The V gene is TRBV7-8, the J gene TRBJ1-2, with a possible D match to TRBD1 (5 bases). Trimming removed 4 bases from V and 0 bases from J, with 18 bases in between. CDR1 is SGHVS, CDR2 FQNEAQ, per germline. The CDR3 loop spans 17 amino acids. The CDR3 loop is CASSSGMFRNANYGYTF. The CDR3 nucleotides read TGTGCCAGCAGCTCAGGGATGTTTCGGAATGCTAACTATGGCTACACCTTC.

This chain uses TRBV4-3 with TRBJ2-7; 8 bases map to TRBD1. The trim removed 2 bases at V and 4 bases at J, leaving 7 bases unmatched. There are 15 residues in the CDR3. CDR1 is LGHNA and CDR2 is YSLEER in the germline V gene. CDR3 coding DNA: TGCGCCAGCAGCCAACAGGACAGGGTAGGGTACGAGCAGTACTTC. Translating gives CASSQQDRVGYEQYF.

This chain joins TRBV6-1 and TRBJ2-1, with 9 bases fitting TRBD2. Germline lookup yields CDR1 MNHNS and CDR2 SASEGT. The J segment lost 2 bases and the V segment lost 3 bases, leaving 5 bases of the junction unmatched. The CDR3 covers 16 residues. The CDR3 coding sequence is TGTGCCAGCAGTGAGGGGGCGGGGGGGCCCTACAATGAGCAGTTCTTC. Its protein is CASSEGAGGPYNEQFF.

The chain joins TRBV6-6 to TRBJ2-3, with 7 bases identical to TRBD1. The CDR3 loop spans 14 amino acids. With 9 bases clipped from V and 3 bases from J, the junction kept 9 bases outside the gene matches. Germline lookup yields CDR1 MNHNY and CDR2 SVGAGI (reference sequence). The CDR3 loop reads CASLDDRATDTQYF. CDR3 in DNA: TGTGCCAGTCTCGACGACAGGGCAACAGATACGCAGTATTTT.

This clone has just a few counts. J is TRBJ1-4 and V is TRBV7-6; no clear D. CDR1 is SGHVS and CDR2 is FNYEAQ in the germline V gene. The CDR3 totals 17 residues. V was clipped by 1 base and J by 8 bases, with 20 bases between them. The CDR3 sequence is CASSLEINGGVGEKLFF. The CDR3 nucleotides are TGTGCCAGCAGCTTAGAAATCAATGGCGGGGTAGGCGAAAAACTGTTTTTT.